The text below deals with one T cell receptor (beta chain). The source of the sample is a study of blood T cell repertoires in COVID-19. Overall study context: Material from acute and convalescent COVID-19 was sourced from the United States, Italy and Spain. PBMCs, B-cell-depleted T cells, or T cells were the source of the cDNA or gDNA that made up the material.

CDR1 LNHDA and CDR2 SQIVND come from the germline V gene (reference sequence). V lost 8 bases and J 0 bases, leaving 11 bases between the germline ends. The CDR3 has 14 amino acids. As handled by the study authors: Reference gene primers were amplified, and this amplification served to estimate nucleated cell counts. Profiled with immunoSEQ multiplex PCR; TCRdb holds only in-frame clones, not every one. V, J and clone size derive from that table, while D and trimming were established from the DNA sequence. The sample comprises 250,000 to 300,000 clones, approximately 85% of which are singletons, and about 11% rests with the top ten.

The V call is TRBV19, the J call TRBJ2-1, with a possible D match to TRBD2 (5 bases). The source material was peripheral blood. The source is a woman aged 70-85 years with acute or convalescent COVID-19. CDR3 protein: CASQRSVSYNEQFF. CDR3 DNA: TGTGCCAGTCAGCGGAGCGTCTCCTACAATGAGCAGTTCTTC.